A single T cell receptor (beta chain) is shown here with its context. The CDR3 has 15 residues. Germline CDR1 reads MGHDK; CDR2 reads SYGVNS. J lost 3 bases, V lost 6 bases, and 10 bases had no gene match. TCRdb keeps only in-frame clones here, not all; method: immunoSEQ multiplex PCR. The sample lists about 76,000 clones; 85% were seen once. The data derive from a study of blood T cell repertoires in COVID-19. As for the study in general: Samples came from the United States, Italy and Spain, spanning acute and convalescent COVID-19. PBMCs, B-cell-depleted T cells, or T cells provided the cDNA or gDNA that made up the material.

Seattle patients were enrolled while actively infected and followed longitudinally. Sequencing was performed on peripheral blood. The receptor was derived from a man aged 55-75 years with COVID-19, enrolled during active disease. The chain couples TRBV25-1 to TRBJ2-7; the match to TRBD1 covers 8 bases. CDR3 sequence (DNA): TGTGCCAGCAGCGGCCCCGGGACAGGATACTACGAGCAGTACTTC. This encodes CASSGPGTGYYEQYF.